The T cell receptor (beta chain) described here comes from a study of CD8 T cells in ankylosing spondylitis. The ends lost 4 bases at V and 1 base at J; junction bases unmatched: 9. This CDR3 is 16 amino acids long. Libraries of TCR beta came from quantitative 5'-RACE with molecular barcodes. In TCRdb, the 5' RACE reads were re-called with MiXCR into one record per CDR3 protein. The repertoire has some 250,000 distinct CDR3 sequences, 9.5% to 12% of them found once; the top ten carry 5.5% to 8%. This clonotype was seen at least ten times. What it recognizes is unknown. Study-wide results and limits: Prior work had noted some motif variants in reactive arthritis blood and synovial fluid. Typical of ankylosing spondylitis blood, it appeared, was a TCR beta motif of several highly homologous variants. Disease-linked clones were reportedly significantly enriched in matched ankylosing spondylitis synovial fluid.

The source of this sequence is a male donor with ankylosing spondylitis or in good health (not recorded which). The genes are TRBV12-3 or TRBV12-4 and TRBJ2-5; 7 bases agree with TRBD1. Input material: blood, either unsorted or a sorted T cell fraction (not recorded which). The CDR3 is CASSSAGTALQETQYF. The CDR3 coding sequence is TGTGCCAGCAGTTCGGCCGGGACAGCCCTCCAAGAGACCCAGTACTTC.